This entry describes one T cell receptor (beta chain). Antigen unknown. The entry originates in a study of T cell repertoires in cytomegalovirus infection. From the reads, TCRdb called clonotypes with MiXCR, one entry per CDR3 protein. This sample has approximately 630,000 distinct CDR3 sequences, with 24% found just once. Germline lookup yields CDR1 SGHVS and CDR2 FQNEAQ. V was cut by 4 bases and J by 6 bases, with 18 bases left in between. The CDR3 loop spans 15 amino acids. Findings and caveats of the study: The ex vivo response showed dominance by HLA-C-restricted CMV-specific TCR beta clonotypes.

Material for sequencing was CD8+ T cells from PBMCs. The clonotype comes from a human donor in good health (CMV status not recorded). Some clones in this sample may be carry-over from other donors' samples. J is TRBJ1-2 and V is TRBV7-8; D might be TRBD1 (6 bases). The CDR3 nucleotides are TGTGCCAGCAGCTCCCGGGGCAGGGGTACGGATGGCTACACCTTC. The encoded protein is CASSSRGRGTDGYTF.